The 26 T cell receptor beta chains given below trace back to one sample, sequenced in a study of shared clonotypes between healthy human individuals. Naive CD8 isolation took CD45RO-negative cells positively selected for CCR7 and excluded terminally differentiated effector memory CD45RA+ cells. TCRdb's copy holds only in-frame clones and misses some; the assay was immunoSEQ multiplex PCR. The sample yields roughly 2,000,000 clones, 85% to 95% seen once. Sequencing used naive CD8+ T cells from PBMCs. Every receptor here comes from a man between 18 and 29 years old in good health. Some clones in this sample may be carry-over from other donors' samples.

For this clone: Distinct nucleotide sequences in the sample also encode this CDR3. The chain employs TRBV6-5 and TRBJ2-7; perhaps TRBD2 as D (5 bases). This CDR3 is built from 13 residues. CDR1 is MNHEY, CDR2 SVGAGI, per germline. Trimming shortened V by 6 bases and J by 3 bases, and 12 bases separated the two germline ends. CDR3 in amino acids: CASSPSGIYEQYF. The DNA for the CDR3 is TGTGCCAGCAGCCCAAGCGGAATCTACGAGCAGTACTTC.

V and J are TRBV2 and TRBJ1-1, with 9 bases that match TRBD1. This CDR3 region has 14 residues. Germline CDR1 reads SNHLY; CDR2 reads FYNNEI. Losses at the gene ends were 5 bases for V and 5 bases for J; bases not matched to a gene: 6. The CDR3 region is CASSWTGETTEAFF. The CDR3 DNA reads TGTGCCAGCAGTTGGACAGGGGAAACGACTGAAGCTTTCTTT.

The V and J genes are TRBV10-2 and TRBJ2-1; a weak D match, TRBD2 (6 bases). The CDR3 totals 11 residues. Germline CDR1 reads WSHSY; CDR2 reads SAAADI. With 5 bases removed from V and 9 bases from J, the gap between germline ends came to 8 bases. The CDR3 DNA reads TGCGCCAGCAGTTTCGGGGGTGAGCAGTTCTTC. Encoded protein: CASSFGGEQFF.

The gene calls are TRBV12-1 and TRBJ2-1. TRBV12-1 is tagged as a pseudogene. The CDR3 length is 14 residues. This CDR3 is CASRHGAHNNEQFF. DNA of the CDR3: TGTGCCAGCAGACACGGGGCACATAACAATGAGCAGTTCTTC.

The chain couples TRBV5-6 to TRBJ2-5; maybe TRBD1 (6 bases). The V gene's germline CDR1 is SGHDT and CDR2 YYEEEE. Trimming left V 1 base short and J 4 bases short, with 11 bases between. The CDR3 extends over 14 amino acids. In DNA form, the CDR3 reads TGTGCCAGCAGCTTGAGTCAGGGGCCAGAGACCCAGTACTTC. Amino acids: CASSLSQGPETQYF. Combining the CDR3 with reference TRBV5-6 and TRBJ2-5 gives the whole variable domain DAGVTQSPTHLIKTRGQQVTLRCSPKSGHDTVSWYQQALGQGPQFIFQYYEEEERQRGNFPDRFSGHQFPNYSSELNVNALLLGDSALYLCASSLSQGPETQYFGPGTRLLVL.

V is TRBV6-1 and J is TRBJ2-7; D unresolved. CDR3 size: 14 residues. V shed 0 bases and J shed 0 bases, with 6 bases lying between them. Germline CDR1 and CDR2: MNHNS and SASEGT. This chain's CDR3 is CASSEARSSYEQYF. In DNA form, the CDR3 reads TGTGCCAGCAGTGAAGCCCGGAGCTCCTACGAGCAGTACTTC.

The genes are TRBV11-1 and TRBJ2-2, with 13 bases lining up with TRBD2. Trimming at V came to 3 bases and at J to 4 bases, leaving 2 bases not matched to a gene. The V gene's germline CDR1 is SGHAT and CDR2 FQDESV (reference sequence). The CDR3 has 16 amino acids. This chain's CDR3 is CASSFGLAGATGELFF. The CDR3 nucleotides are TGTGCCAGCAGCTTTGGACTAGCGGGGGCCACCGGGGAGCTGTTTTTT.

CDR3 amino acids: CAISESGGGETQYF. In DNA, the CDR3 is TGTGCCATCAGTGAGTCTGGGGGCGGGGAGACCCAGTACTTC. The gene calls are TRBV10-3 and TRBJ2-5; possible D gene TRBD1, 6 bases. This CDR3 region has 14 residues. V was clipped by 0 bases and J by 5 bases, with 10 bases between them. Looked up from germline, CDR1 is ENHRY and CDR2 is SYGVKD.

This chain links TRBV6-6 with TRBJ1-5, with D unresolved. The CDR3 is 14 residues long. V was cut by 6 bases and J by 1 base, with 10 bases left in between. Germline-derived CDR1 and CDR2 are MNHNY and SVGAGI (reference sequence). CDR3 sequence: CASREGGSNQPQHF. CDR3 nucleotides: TGTGCCAGCAGGGAGGGCGGAAGCAATCAGCCCCAGCATTTT.

Worth noting for this clone: This CDR3 is also generated by other DNA sequences in the sample. The chain combines TRBV27 with TRBJ2-2, with D possibly matching TRBD2 (5 bases). This CDR3 region has 13 residues. Deletions cut 5 bases from V and 1 base from J, with 5 bases between. Looked up from germline, CDR1 is MNHEY and CDR2 is SMNVEV (reference sequence). The CDR3 bases are TGTGCCAGCAGTGGGAGGAACACCGGGGAGCTGTTTTTT. It is translated as CASSGRNTGELFF.

The J gene is TRBJ2-4, the V gene TRBV13; 7 bases align to TRBD2. Germline loops: CDR1 PRHDT, CDR2 FYEKMQ (reference sequence). This CDR3 is 14 amino acids long. After removal of 5 bases from V and 3 bases from J, the junction contained 4 bases not matched to a gene. The CDR3 DNA reads as TGTGCCAGCAGCCTCCGGGAGGTCAAAAACATTCAGTACTTC. This gives the protein CASSLREVKNIQYF.

This sequence joins TRBV30 and TRBJ1-5; D unresolved. The V end lost 1 base, the J end lost 2 bases, and 9 bases lay between the germline ends. The CDR3 loop spans 14 amino acids. Looked up from germline, CDR1 is GTSNPN and CDR2 is SVGIG (reference sequence). The chain's CDR3 is CAWSGSPGNQPQHF. CDR3 sequence (DNA): TGTGCCTGGAGTGGCTCGCCTGGCAATCAGCCCCAGCATTTT.

The CDR3 is CASHTGTGLNEQFF. CDR3 DNA sequence: TGTGCCAGCCATACCGGGACAGGGTTGAATGAGCAGTTCTTC. The genes are TRBV27 and TRBJ2-1; 9 positions agree with TRBD1. The V gene end was trimmed by 8 bases and the J gene end by 7 bases; junction bases not matched to a gene: 9. This CDR3 has 14 residues. Germline assignment: CDR1 MNHEY and CDR2 SMNVEV (reference sequence).

V gene TRBV7-9 combines with J gene TRBJ2-1, with D perhaps matching TRBD2 (7 bases). With 10 bases removed from V and 0 bases from J, the gap between germline ends came to 16 bases. This CDR3 is 15 amino acids long. Germline V gene data show CDR1 as SEHNR and CDR2 as FQNEAQ (reference sequence). The CDR3 is CATTGGHPSYNEQFF. CDR3 DNA: TGTGCCACGACGGGGGGACACCCCTCCTACAATGAGCAGTTCTTC.

The chain couples TRBV29-1 to TRBJ2-1, with TRBD2 as a possible D gene (6 bases). The CDR3 sequence is 15 residues long. V gave up 5 bases and J gave up 7 bases, with 21 bases separating them. Germline V gene data show CDR1 as SQVTM and CDR2 as ANQGSEA. The CDR3 loop reads CSVRNGSPKLNEQFF. The CDR3 region has the DNA TGCAGCGTTCGGAACGGGAGCCCCAAGTTGAATGAGCAGTTCTTC.

The chain recombines TRBV4-1 with TRBJ2-1; the D is unclear. Trimming removed 0 bases from V and 0 bases from J, with 12 bases in between. There are 17 residues in the CDR3. CDR1 is MGHRA, CDR2 YSYEKL, per germline. The CDR3 DNA reads as TGCGCCAGCAGCCAAGATCGAGCGATCAGCTCCTACAATGAGCAGTTCTTC. This translates into CASSQDRAISSYNEQFF.

The V gene is TRBV5-1, the J gene TRBJ1-2; tentatively, D is TRBD1 (6 bases). The CDR3 length is 14 residues. Deletions cut 4 bases from V and 0 bases from J, with 10 bases between. Germline CDR1 and CDR2: SGHRS and YFSETQ. The CDR3: CASSPRGANYGYTF. As DNA, the CDR3 is TGCGCCAGCAGCCCCAGGGGAGCTAACTATGGCTACACCTTC.

This chain uses TRBV6-5 with TRBJ2-2; 8 bases are shared with TRBD2. Trimming removed 0 bases from V and 5 bases from J; junction bases left unmatched: 5. The CDR3 contains 16 residues. Germline V gives CDR1 MNHEY, CDR2 SVGAGI. The DNA for the CDR3 is TGTGCCAGCAGTTACTCGTCGGGAGGGGGTACCGGGGAGCTGTTTTTT. Translation gives CASSYSSGGGTGELFF.

This chain connects TRBV27 to TRBJ2-7; maybe TRBD1 (6 bases). Germline V gene sequence: CDR1 MNHEY, CDR2 SMNVEV (reference sequence). Trimming removed 5 bases at V and 2 bases at J, with 19 bases between. The CDR3 spans 16 residues. The CDR3 nucleotides read TGTGCCAGCAGTCTCATTGACAGGAAGGGCCCCTACGAGCAGTACTTC. Translated: CASSLIDRKGPYEQYF.

The chain joins TRBV7-8 to TRBJ2-7; the D is unclear. Trimming took off 1 base at V and 3 bases at J, with 10 bases between the two ends. The CDR3 is 14 residues long. Germline loops: CDR1 SGHVS, CDR2 FQNEAQ. CDR3 loop: CASSLDGVGYEQYF. For the CDR3, the DNA is TGTGCCAGCAGCTTAGACGGAGTGGGCTACGAGCAGTACTTC.

This chain uses TRBV6-1 with TRBJ1-5; D is perhaps TRBD1 (6 bases). Looked up from germline, CDR1 is MNHNS and CDR2 is SASEGT. V lost 2 bases, J lost 6 bases, and 11 bases lay in between. The CDR3 contains 14 residues. The CDR3 bases are TGTGCCAGCAGTGAAAGGGGGGGCGCTCAGCCCCAGCATTTT. Its protein product is CASSERGGAQPQHF.

This chain connects TRBV30 to TRBJ2-1, with D perhaps matching TRBD1 (6 bases). Germline V lookup: CDR1 GTSNPN, CDR2 SVGIG (reference sequence). The CDR3 has 13 residues. Trimming removed 0 bases at V and 10 bases at J, with 13 bases between. The CDR3 nucleotides read TGTGCCTGGAGTGTGGGGGCGAGGATAGAGCAGTTCTTC. This gives the protein CAWSVGARIEQFF.

The J gene is TRBJ2-1, the V gene TRBV29-1; 8 bases fit TRBD1. Germline assignment: CDR1 SQVTM and CDR2 ANQGSEA. The CDR3 is made up of 13 amino acids. With 3 bases clipped from V and 7 bases from J, the junction kept 5 bases outside the gene matches. The CDR3 loop reads CSVEDTGGNEQFF. DNA of the CDR3: TGCAGCGTTGAGGATACAGGGGGGAATGAGCAGTTCTTC.

The rearrangement uses TRBV7-9 and TRBJ2-1; D gene uncertain. V was clipped by 8 bases and J by 6 bases, with 8 bases between them. The germline CDR1 and CDR2 sequences are SEHNR and FQNEAQ (reference sequence). This CDR3 comprises 11 residues. The CDR3 loop is CASVTFNEQFF. The CDR3 DNA reads TGTGCCAGCGTTACCTTCAATGAGCAGTTCTTC.

This chain joins TRBV19 and TRBJ2-1, with D hard to call. CDR3 length equals 11 residues. Germline CDR1 reads LNHDA; CDR2 reads SQIVND (reference sequence). V was trimmed by 7 bases and J by 5 bases, leaving 6 bases between them. Here the CDR3 DNA reads TGTGCCAGTAATTCCCACAATGAGCAGTTCTTC. It translates to CASNSHNEQFF.

The gene calls are TRBV28 and TRBJ2-7; no clear D gene. The CDR3 runs to 13 residues. V lost 3 bases and J 2 bases, leaving 8 bases between the germline ends. CDR1 is MDHEN, CDR2 SYDVKM, per germline. Here the CDR3 reads CASSFGSAYEQYF. The CDR3 region has the DNA TGTGCCAGCAGTTTCGGCAGTGCCTACGAGCAGTACTTC.